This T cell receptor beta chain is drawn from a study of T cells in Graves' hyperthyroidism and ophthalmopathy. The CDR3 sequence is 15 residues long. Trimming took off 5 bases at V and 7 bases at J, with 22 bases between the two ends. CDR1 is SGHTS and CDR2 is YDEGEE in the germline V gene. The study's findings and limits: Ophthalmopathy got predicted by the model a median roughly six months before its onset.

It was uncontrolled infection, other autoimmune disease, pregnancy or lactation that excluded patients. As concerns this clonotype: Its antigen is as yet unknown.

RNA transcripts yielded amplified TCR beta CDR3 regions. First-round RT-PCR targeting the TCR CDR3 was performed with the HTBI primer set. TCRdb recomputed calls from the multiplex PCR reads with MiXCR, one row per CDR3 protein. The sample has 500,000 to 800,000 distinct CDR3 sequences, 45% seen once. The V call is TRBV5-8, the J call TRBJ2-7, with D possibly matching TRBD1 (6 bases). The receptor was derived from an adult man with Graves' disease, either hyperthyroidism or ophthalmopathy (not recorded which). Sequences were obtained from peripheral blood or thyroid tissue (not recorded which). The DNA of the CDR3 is TGTGCCAGCAGTAGCTTGCAGGCAGGGGCAGGGGAGCAGTACTTC. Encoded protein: CASSSLQAGAGEQYF.